The 10 T cell receptor beta chains listed next were all sequenced from one sample in a study of neoadjuvant anti-PD-1 for oral cavity cancer. Time point of the sample: after neoadjuvant nivolumab, at surgical resection. Assay: immunoSEQ multiplex PCR; the TCRdb copy retains only in-frame clones and omits some. The table has about 12,000 clones, around 75% seen once. The source material was PBMCs, sampled after nivolumab (anti-PD-1) treatment. The receptors derive from a person aged 35-80 years with oral cavity squamous cell carcinoma.

This clone was counted only a few times. J is TRBJ2-7 and V is TRBV7-3; the D gene is possibly TRBD2 (5 bases). V was trimmed by 0 bases and J by 0 bases, leaving 6 bases between them. The CDR3 contains 14 residues. Germline-derived CDR1 and CDR2 are SGHTA and FQGTGA. The CDR3, as DNA: TGTGCCAGCAGCTTAACAGGGAGCTCCTACGAGCAGTACTTC. This encodes CASSLTGSSYEQYF.

The V call is TRBV9, the J call TRBJ2-7; TRBD2 aligns across 7 bases. The V and J ends lost 2 bases and 5 bases, in that order; junction bases with no gene match: 10. This CDR3 has 15 residues. From germline, CDR1 is SGDLS and CDR2 YYNGEE. This CDR3 reads CASSVGGTTLDEQYF. The CDR3 coding sequence is TGTGCCAGCAGCGTGGGAGGGACCACCTTGGACGAGCAGTACTTC.

The V and J genes are TRBV11-2 and TRBJ1-1; 7 positions match TRBD1. V was pared by 3 bases and J by 0 bases, with 4 bases of the junction left unmatched. This CDR3 spans 15 amino acids. Germline values: CDR1 SGHAT, CDR2 FQNNGV. For the CDR3, the DNA is TGTGCCAGCAGCTTGGTAGGGGGCCTGAACACTGAAGCTTTCTTT. Translated, it gives CASSLVGGLNTEAFF.

This clone was counted between two and nine times. This chain joins TRBV14 and TRBJ2-7; D call uncertain. V gave up 1 base and J gave up 9 bases, with 13 bases separating them. Germline V lookup: CDR1 SGHDN, CDR2 FVKESK. This CDR3 is 13 amino acids long. CDR3 sequence reads: CASSQGLARPQYF. CDR3 in DNA: TGTGCCAGCAGCCAAGGGCTGGCCAGGCCGCAGTACTTC.

The gene calls are TRBV7-9 and TRBJ2-5; D is ambiguous. Trimming removed 2 bases from V and 8 bases from J, with 12 bases in between. Per germline, CDR1 SEHNR and CDR2 FQNEAQ (reference sequence). This CDR3 is 13 amino acids long. CDR3 loop: CASSLLVLGTQYF. CDR3 nucleotides: TGTGCCAGCAGCTTATTAGTTCTTGGCACCCAGTACTTC.

This sequence joins TRBV27 and TRBJ2-3; no reliable D call. The CDR3 extends over 14 amino acids. The germline V and J ends were trimmed by 2 bases and 0 bases, with 6 bases remaining between them. Germline V gene data show CDR1 as MNHEY and CDR2 as SMNVEV (reference sequence). The CDR3 nucleotides are TGTGCCAGCAGTTTAGACCAGAGCACAGATACGCAGTATTTT. Protein: CASSLDQSTDTQYF.

The chain joins TRBV5-8 to TRBJ1-3; D gene unclear. The CDR3 loop spans 16 amino acids. Trimming left V 0 bases short and J 2 bases short, with 12 bases between. Per germline, CDR1 SGHTS and CDR2 YDEGEE. This chain's CDR3 is CASSLALVSTGNTIYF. For the CDR3, the DNA is TGTGCCAGCAGCTTGGCCCTAGTTTCCACTGGAAACACCATATATTTT.

This chain connects TRBV27 to TRBJ1-6; D perhaps matches TRBD1 (5 bases). Trimming shortened V by 3 bases and J by 4 bases, and 10 bases separated the two germline ends. There are 15 residues in the CDR3. Germline CDR1 is MNHEY and CDR2 is SMNVEV (reference sequence). The CDR3 DNA sequence: TGTGCCAGCAGTTTCACGGGGGTTTATAATTCACCCCTCCACTTT. Translation: CASSFTGVYNSPLHF.

V usage is TRBV5-1 and J usage is TRBJ1-1; TRBD1 matches 7 bases. V dropped 3 bases and J dropped 3; count of bases not matched to a gene: 8. Germline loops: CDR1 SGHRS, CDR2 YFSETQ. The CDR3 runs to 15 residues. CDR3 nucleotides: TGCGCCAGCAGCTGGAGGTTCACAGGGGACACTGAAGCTTTCTTT. Translating it yields CASSWRFTGDTEAFF.

This clone has just a few counts. V is TRBV7-8 and J is TRBJ2-7, with 7 nucleotides matching TRBD1. J lost 3 bases, V lost 4 bases, and 3 bases had no gene match. The CDR3 sequence is 13 residues long. Germline CDR1 SGHVS, CDR2 FQNEAQ. The CDR3 protein is CASSSRTGYEQYF. Written as DNA, the CDR3 is TGTGCCAGCAGCTCAAGGACAGGCTACGAGCAGTACTTC.